Listed below are T cell receptor beta chains from one sample, sequenced in a study of CD8 T cells in ankylosing spondylitis. TCRdb analysed the 5' RACE reads with MiXCR anew, one entry per CDR3 protein. The sample carries about 360,000 distinct CDR3 sequences, approximately 22% recorded once. Sequencing input: blood, either unsorted or a sorted T cell fraction (not recorded which). These receptors all come from a male donor with ankylosing spondylitis or in good health (not recorded which). CDR3s include the opening cysteine and the closing phenylalanine or tryptophan.

CASSLIGAGPSGANVLTF,TRBV5-4,TRBJ2-6
CSVDEGGAGDTQYF,TRBV29-1,TRBJ2-3
CASSLESGAFTDTQYF,TRBV5-1,TRBJ2-3
CASSSMDRKYGYTF,TRBV12-3/TRBV12-4,TRBJ1-2
CASHLAVRSYEQYF,TRBV2,TRBJ2-7
CASSKGWDGYNEQFF,TRBV3-1,TRBJ2-1
CASSLIDSTGELFF,TRBV7-3,TRBJ2-2
CASGPMGGSSYEQYF,TRBV4-1,TRBJ2-7
CASSSLREETQYF,TRBV5-4,TRBJ2-5
CASSGRDMGFDYDTDTQYF,TRBV27,TRBJ2-3
CASSSAGWGNIQYF,TRBV6-5,TRBJ2-4
CASSLLPAGGPVTDTQYF,TRBV27,TRBJ2-3
CASDPGPDKAFF,TRBV2,TRBJ1-1
CASSQDEGWNEQYF,TRBV4-1,TRBJ2-7
CASSASSGQGVEAFF,TRBV9,TRBJ1-1
CASSEQGGTDTQYF,TRBV18,TRBJ2-3
CASSIDSPREQFF,TRBV6-1,TRBJ2-1
CASSFANSYEQYF,TRBV7-9,TRBJ2-7
CASAGLGGYEQYF,TRBV25-1,TRBJ2-7
CASSQDGTRSYEQYF,TRBV4-1,TRBJ2-7
CASSPTSGNEQYF,TRBV7-9,TRBJ2-7